What follows describes a single TCR beta chain. Antigen: not known. This sample is drawn from a study of CD8+CD57+ T cells in acquired aplastic anemia. Whole-study context: Sorted CD4+ and CD8+ cells yielded about 2.9 ug of DNA on average. CD4+ cell libraries from healthy donors averaged around 9.8 million reads.

The TCR beta profiling, which covered VDJ combination and CDR3 sequence, was carried out using genomic DNA as the template. TCRdb re-called the reads through MiXCR, storing one row per CDR3 protein. The sample records fewer than 100,000 distinct CDR3 sequences, approximately 45% being singletons. CDR1 and CDR2 (germline): ENHRY, SYGVKD. CDR3 length: 15 residues. J gave up 4 bases and V 10 bases, and 13 bases lay outside the gene matches. Study-wide results and caveats: Patients had roughly 31 CD8+ CDR3 sequences in common with controls (the shared set).

The gene calls are TRBV10-3 and TRBJ1-2, with 9 nucleotides matching TRBD1. The sequence derives from a human donor in good health, serving as a control. The material sequenced was sorted CD4+, CD8+, or CD8+CD57+ T cells (not recorded which) from PBMCs. The CDR3 DNA reads TGTGCCACCTCGATACAGGGGGCGTTTACCTATGGCTACACCTTC. Encoded protein: CATSIQGAFTYGYTF.